This T cell receptor (beta chain) was sequenced in a study of cytomegalovirus exposure and HLA in healthy donors. In the case of this clone: Its antigen is as yet unknown.

The study, taken as a whole, reports: Previous analysis showed most TCR beta V segments were productive about 87% or about 30% of the time. A later analysis linked a missense variant in DCLRE1C to the trimming of TCR beta V and J genes. TCR beta sequences reportedly predicted most subjects' HLA-A and HLA-B alleles accurately.

Donors likely had unrecorded immune exposures despite being nominally healthy when sampled. Vbeta (60) and Jbeta (13) primers were used in the PCR. Generated by immunoSEQ multiplex PCR, the TCRdb table keeps only in-frame clones and is missing some. The clone table shows about 99,000 clones, with the ten largest holding about 3%. Deletions cut 0 bases from V and 2 bases from J, with 10 bases between. Germline-derived CDR1 and CDR2 are SGHDN and FVKESK. This CDR3 is 15 amino acids long. The material sequenced was PBMCs. The chain uses TRBV14 and TRBJ2-5; D is uncertain. The TCR sequence derives from a man aged 35 to 55 in good health and CMV-seronegative. The CDR3 region is CASSQDRLLQETQYF. DNA for the CDR3: TGTGCCAGCAGCCAAGATCGGTTACTACAAGAGACCCAGTACTTC.